The 20 T cell receptor beta chains below were found in one sample sequenced in a study of shared clonotypes between healthy human individuals. Measured with immunoSEQ multiplex PCR; TCRdb has only the in-frame clones, and not every one. Altogether some 2,000,000 clones are present, 90% to 95% being singletons, with the ten largest covering more than 0.1%. Input material: naive CD4+ T cells sorted from blood. The subset here: CD45RA+ positively selected. These receptors were obtained from a man between 18 and 29 years old in good health.

This chain joins TRBV7-2 and TRBJ2-7; TRBD1 matches 8 bases. This CDR3 contains 15 residues. Germline lookup yields CDR1 SGHTA and CDR2 FQGNSA. V was clipped by 6 bases and J by 0 bases; unmatched bases: 7. The CDR3 nucleotides read TGTGCCAGCAGAGAAGGACAGGGAAACTCCTACGAGCAGTACTTC. Amino acids: CASREGQGNSYEQYF.

This chain connects TRBV14 to TRBJ2-5; no clear D gene. The better agreement between TRBJ2-7 and the DNA end casts doubt on the J call. Germline loops: CDR1 SGHDN, CDR2 FVKESK. The CDR3 loop spans 13 amino acids. CDR3 sequence reads: CASSQDGPYEQYF. The DNA of the CDR3 is TGTGCCAGCAGCCAAGATGGGCCCTACGAGCAGTACTTC.

This chain connects TRBV18 to TRBJ1-1, with a tentative D call TRBD1 (5 bases). The germline CDR1 and CDR2 sequences are KGHSH and LQKENI. CDR3 size: 16 residues. V was cut by 2 bases and J by 2 bases, with 15 bases left in between. The CDR3 reads CASSPFNPGTNTEAFF. The CDR3 DNA sequence: TGTGCCAGCTCACCATTTAATCCAGGGACCAACACTGAAGCTTTCTTT.

With regard to this clone: Other DNA sequences within the sample encode an identical CDR3. The chain joins TRBV2 to TRBJ1-1, with no clear D. CDR1 is SNHLY, CDR2 FYNNEI, per germline. The V end lost 6 bases, the J end lost 5 bases, and 7 bases lay between the germline ends. The CDR3 length is 11 residues. CDR3 region: CASRGGTEAFF. The CDR3 nucleotides read TGTGCCAGCAGAGGAGGGACTGAAGCTTTCTTT.

The chain employs TRBV5-1 and TRBJ2-2; 10 positions agree with TRBD2. This CDR3 has 18 residues. V gave up 2 bases and J gave up 0 bases; unmatched junction bases: 7. Germline V CDR1 and CDR2: SGHRS, YFSETQ. CDR3 coding DNA: TGCGCCAGCAGCTTAAATCCGGGACTAGCGACGAACACCGGGGAGCTGTTTTTT. It yields the protein CASSLNPGLATNTGELFF.

This chain joins TRBV11-2 and TRBJ2-3; 11 bases are shared with TRBD2. J gave up 4 bases and V 8 bases, and 11 bases lay outside the gene matches. The CDR3 is 16 amino acids. In germline, CDR1 is SGHAT, CDR2 FQNNGV. The CDR3 protein is CASRVAGGKKADTQYF. As DNA, the CDR3 is TGTGCCAGCCGAGTAGCGGGGGGGAAAAAAGCAGATACGCAGTATTTT.

This clone was recorded once. The chain employs TRBV5-1 and TRBJ2-3; tentatively, D is TRBD1 (5 bases). Looked up from germline, CDR1 is SGHRS and CDR2 is YFSETQ. Between the trimmed V and J ends, which lost 8 bases and 0 bases, there was a span of 10 bases. The CDR3 length is 13 residues. CDR3 sequence (DNA): TGCGCCAGTACAGGACCTAGCACAGATACGCAGTATTTT. Residues: CASTGPSTDTQYF.

Notes on this clone: The identical CDR3 is also encoded by other nucleotide sequences in the sample. The J gene is TRBJ2-7, the V gene TRBV18; D possibly corresponds to TRBD2 (6 bases). Per the germline V gene, CDR1 is KGHSH and CDR2 is LQKENI. The CDR3 runs 14 residues. Trimming removed 3 bases from V and 2 bases from J, with 11 bases in between. The chain's CDR3 is CASSPGGGTYEQYF. DNA of the CDR3: TGTGCCAGCTCACCGGGTGGGGGGACCTACGAGCAGTACTTC. Supplemented by reference TRBV18 and TRBJ2-7, the full variable domain reads NAGVMQNPRHLVRRRGQEARLRCSPMKGHSHVYWYRQLPEEGLKFMVYLQKENIIDESGMPKERFSAEFPKEGPSILRIQQVVRGDSAAYFCASSPGGGTYEQYFGPGTRLTVT.

The chain links TRBV5-1 to TRBJ2-5, with a weak D call TRBD1 (6 bases). Looked up from germline, CDR1 is SGHRS and CDR2 is YFSETQ. The germline V and J ends were trimmed by 0 bases and 5 bases, with 11 bases remaining between them. The CDR3 length is 14 residues. The CDR3 sequence is CASSLAVGAETQYF. As DNA, the CDR3 is TGCGCCAGCAGCTTGGCCGTGGGGGCTGAGACCCAGTACTTC.

This chain connects TRBV4-2 to TRBJ2-5, with D perhaps matching TRBD2 (5 bases). The CDR3 is 15 amino acids. V was trimmed by 3 bases and J by 7 bases, leaving 18 bases between them. Germline V gene lookup returns CDR1 LGHNA and CDR2 YNFKEQ. The CDR3 region is CASSQASDGSGTQYF. CDR3 in DNA: TGTGCCAGCAGCCAGGCCTCGGATGGGAGCGGGACCCAGTACTTC.

For the CDR3, the DNA is TGTGCCAGCAGCGAGCAGGTGGGACAGAACACTGAAGCTTTCTTT. Translated, it gives CASSEQVGQNTEAFF. This rearrangement joins TRBV9 to TRBJ1-1; tentative D call: TRBD1 (6 bases). Looked up from germline, CDR1 is SGDLS and CDR2 is YYNGEE. The length of the CDR3 is 15 residues. The germline V and J ends were trimmed by 3 bases and 1 base, with 13 bases remaining between them.

The J gene is TRBJ1-1, the V gene TRBV11-2; tentatively, D is TRBD1 (5 bases). Per the germline V gene, CDR1 is SGHAT and CDR2 is FQNNGV. V shed 1 base and J shed 5 bases, with 17 bases lying between them. The CDR3 sequence is 16 residues long. CDR3 in amino acids: CASSLGPGTGNTEAFF. DNA for the CDR3: TGTGCCAGCAGCTTAGGTCCAGGGACCGGGAATACTGAAGCTTTCTTT.

This rearrangement joins TRBV6-1 to TRBJ2-2; the match to TRBD1 covers 8 bases. Germline-derived CDR1 and CDR2 are MNHNS and SASEGT. The V segment lost 5 bases and the J segment 3 bases; nucleotides outside the gene matches: 5. There are 15 residues in the CDR3. CDR3 sequence (DNA): TGTGCCAGCAGTCTACGACAGGGGTACACCGGGGAGCTGTTTTTT. Translated: CASSLRQGYTGELFF.

The chain joins TRBV20-1 to TRBJ1-1, with 9 nucleotides matching TRBD1. The trim removed 6 bases at V and 11 bases at J, leaving 4 bases unmatched. The CDR3 length is 10 residues. Per the germline V gene, CDR1 is DFQATT and CDR2 is SNEGSKA (reference sequence). CDR3 sequence (DNA): TGCAGTGCCTATGACAGGGGGGCTTTCTTT. Translated, it gives CSAYDRGAFF.

For this clone: The identical CDR3 is also encoded by other nucleotide sequences in the sample. V is TRBV6-6 and J is TRBJ2-7; no clear D gene. The CDR3 sequence is 13 residues long. Germline CDR1 is MNHNY and CDR2 is SVGAGI (reference sequence). The V and J ends lost 0 bases and 3 bases respectively, with 6 bases between them. The CDR3 DNA reads TGTGCCAGCAGTTACTCAGCTGGCTACGAGCAGTACTTC. Translating it yields CASSYSAGYEQYF.

The rearrangement links TRBV19 to TRBJ1-4, with TRBD1 matching over 9 bases. This CDR3 spans 16 amino acids. The V segment lost 10 bases and the J segment 4 bases; nucleotides outside the gene matches: 13. Germline lookup yields CDR1 LNHDA and CDR2 SQIVND (reference sequence). The CDR3 region has the DNA TGTGCCACCAGTGGAGGGACAGGGTATTATAATGAAAAACTGTTTTTT. Translated: CATSGGTGYYNEKLFF.

This sequence joins TRBV5-1 and TRBJ1-4; D uncertain. Germline-derived CDR1 and CDR2 are SGHRS and YFSETQ. The CDR3 spans 16 residues. The V end lost 6 bases, the J end lost 7 bases, and 22 bases lay between the germline ends. CDR3 sequence reads: CASKERGSGGGEKLFF. The CDR3, as DNA: TGCGCCAGCAAGGAGAGAGGTTCCGGCGGTGGTGAAAAACTGTTTTTT.

This clone was seen only once. The rearrangement joins TRBV2 to TRBJ2-5; TRBD1 agrees at 9 bases. V gave up 5 bases and J gave up 2 bases; unmatched junction bases: 3. The CDR3 has 14 amino acids. The germline CDR1 and CDR2 sequences are SNHLY and FYNNEI. In DNA form, the CDR3 reads TGTGCCAGCAGTAAGGACAGGGGACAAGAGACCCAGTACTTC. Translating it yields CASSKDRGQETQYF.

The rearrangement joins TRBV19 to TRBJ2-7, with 10 bases matching TRBD2. The CDR3 spans 15 residues. V gave up 3 bases and J gave up 2 bases; unmatched junction bases: 4. Germline V gene data show CDR1 as LNHDA and CDR2 as SQIVND (reference sequence). The CDR3 loop is CASSILSGGAYEQYF. As DNA, the CDR3 is TGTGCCAGTAGTATTTTGAGCGGGGGGGCCTACGAGCAGTACTTC.

This chain connects TRBV30 to TRBJ2-2; D gene ambiguous. Germline CDR1 reads GTSNPN; CDR2 reads SVGIG (reference sequence). This CDR3 contains 13 residues. Trimming pared 4 bases from V and 5 bases from J, leaving 11 bases between. CDR3 nucleotide sequence: TGTGCCTGGACAACACTGGGGACCGGGGAGCTGTTTTTT. It specifies CAWTTLGTGELFF. Using reference TRBV30 and TRBJ2-2 for the parts outside the CDR3, the full variable domain is SQTIHQWPATLVQPVGSPLSLECTVEGTSNPNLYWYRQAAGRGLQLLFYSVGIGQISSEVPQNLSASRPQDRQFILSSKKLLLSDSGFYLCAWTTLGTGELFFGEGSRLTVL.